This T cell receptor beta chain is drawn from a study of Ad26.COV2.S vaccination and SARS-CoV-2 variants. CDR3 length: 15 amino acids. CDR1 and CDR2 (germline): SNHLY, FYNNEI. V gave up 6 bases and J gave up 7 bases, with 16 bases separating them. Method: immunoSEQ multiplex PCR; TCRdb's copy keeps in-frame clones and lacks some. Of roughly 680,000 clones in the sample, 89% were seen once. Treatment described: approximately 18 received Ad26.COV2.S at low or high dose, single or two shots; roughly five received placebo; per-sample allocation not given. Samples came from day 63 after the first vaccine or placebo injection.

The clonotype originates from a person aged 18-65 years who received the Ad26.COV2.S COVID-19 vaccine or a placebo. This chain joins TRBV2 and TRBJ1-6; a possible D gene is TRBD1 (5 bases). Source: peripheral blood, taken in a trial of Ad26.COV2.S vaccine versus placebo. In DNA, the CDR3 is TGTGCCAGCAGAACCCTAGGGACGGCCAATTCACCCCTCCACTTT. Translation gives CASRTLGTANSPLHF.